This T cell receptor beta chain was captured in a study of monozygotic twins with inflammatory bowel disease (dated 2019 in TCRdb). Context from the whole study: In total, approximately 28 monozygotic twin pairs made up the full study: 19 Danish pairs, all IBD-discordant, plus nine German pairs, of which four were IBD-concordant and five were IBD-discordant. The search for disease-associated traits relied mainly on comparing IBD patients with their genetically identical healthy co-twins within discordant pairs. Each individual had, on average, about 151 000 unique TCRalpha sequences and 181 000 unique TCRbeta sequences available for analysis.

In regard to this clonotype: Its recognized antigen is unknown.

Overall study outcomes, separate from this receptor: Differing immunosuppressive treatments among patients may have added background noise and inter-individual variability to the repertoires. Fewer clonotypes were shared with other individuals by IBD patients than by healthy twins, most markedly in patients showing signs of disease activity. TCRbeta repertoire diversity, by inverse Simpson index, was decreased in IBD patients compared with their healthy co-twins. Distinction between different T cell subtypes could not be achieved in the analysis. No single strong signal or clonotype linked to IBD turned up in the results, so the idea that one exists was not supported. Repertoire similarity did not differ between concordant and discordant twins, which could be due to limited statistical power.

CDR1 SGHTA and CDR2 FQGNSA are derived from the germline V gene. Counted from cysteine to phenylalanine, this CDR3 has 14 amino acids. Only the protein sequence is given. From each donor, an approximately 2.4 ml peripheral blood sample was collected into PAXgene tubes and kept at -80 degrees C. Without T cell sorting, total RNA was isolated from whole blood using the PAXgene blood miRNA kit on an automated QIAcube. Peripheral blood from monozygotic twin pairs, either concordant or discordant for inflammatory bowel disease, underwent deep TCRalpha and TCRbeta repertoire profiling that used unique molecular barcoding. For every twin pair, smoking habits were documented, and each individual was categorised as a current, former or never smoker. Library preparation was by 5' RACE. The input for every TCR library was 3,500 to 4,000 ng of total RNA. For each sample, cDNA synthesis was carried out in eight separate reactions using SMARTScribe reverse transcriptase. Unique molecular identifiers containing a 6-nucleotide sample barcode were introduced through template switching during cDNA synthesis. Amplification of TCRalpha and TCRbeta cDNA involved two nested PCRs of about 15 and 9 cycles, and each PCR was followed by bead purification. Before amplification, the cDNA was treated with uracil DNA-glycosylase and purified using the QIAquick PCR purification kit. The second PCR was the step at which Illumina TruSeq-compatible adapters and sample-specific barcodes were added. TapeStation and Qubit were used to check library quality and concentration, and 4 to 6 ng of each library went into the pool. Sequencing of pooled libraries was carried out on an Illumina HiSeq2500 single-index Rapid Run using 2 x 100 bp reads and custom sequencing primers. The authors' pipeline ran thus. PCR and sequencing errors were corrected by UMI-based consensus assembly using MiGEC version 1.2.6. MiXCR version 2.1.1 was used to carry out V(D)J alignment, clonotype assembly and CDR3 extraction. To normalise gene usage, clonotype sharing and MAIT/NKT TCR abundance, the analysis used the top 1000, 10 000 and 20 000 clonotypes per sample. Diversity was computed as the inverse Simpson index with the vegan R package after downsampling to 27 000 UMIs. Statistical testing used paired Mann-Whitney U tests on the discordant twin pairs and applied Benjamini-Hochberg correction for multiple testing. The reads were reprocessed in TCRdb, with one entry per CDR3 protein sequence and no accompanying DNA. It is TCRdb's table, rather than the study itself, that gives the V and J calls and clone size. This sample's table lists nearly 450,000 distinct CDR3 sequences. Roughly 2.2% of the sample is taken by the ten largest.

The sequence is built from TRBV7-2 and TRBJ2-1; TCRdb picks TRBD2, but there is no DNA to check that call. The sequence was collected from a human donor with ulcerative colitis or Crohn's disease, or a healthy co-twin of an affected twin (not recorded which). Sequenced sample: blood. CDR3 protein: CASSNGRRGNEQFF.